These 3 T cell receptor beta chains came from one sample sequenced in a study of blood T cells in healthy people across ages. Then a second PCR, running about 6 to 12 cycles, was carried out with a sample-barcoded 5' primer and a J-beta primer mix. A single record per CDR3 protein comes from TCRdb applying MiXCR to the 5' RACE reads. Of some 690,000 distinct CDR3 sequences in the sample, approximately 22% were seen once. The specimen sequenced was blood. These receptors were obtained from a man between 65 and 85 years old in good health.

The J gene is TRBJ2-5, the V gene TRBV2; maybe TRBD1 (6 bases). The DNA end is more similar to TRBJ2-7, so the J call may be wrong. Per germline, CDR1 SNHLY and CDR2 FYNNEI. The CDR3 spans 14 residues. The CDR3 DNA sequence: TGTGCCAGCAGTAGTCAGGGGATCTCCTACGAGCAGTACTTC. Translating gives CASSSQGISYEQYF.

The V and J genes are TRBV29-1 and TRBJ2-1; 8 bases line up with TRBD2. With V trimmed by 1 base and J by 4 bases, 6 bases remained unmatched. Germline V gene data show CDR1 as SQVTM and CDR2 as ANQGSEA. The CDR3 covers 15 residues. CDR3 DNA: TGCAGCGTTGAAGGGGCCAGCGGGAGATACAATGAGCAGTTCTTC. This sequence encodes CSVEGASGRYNEQFF.

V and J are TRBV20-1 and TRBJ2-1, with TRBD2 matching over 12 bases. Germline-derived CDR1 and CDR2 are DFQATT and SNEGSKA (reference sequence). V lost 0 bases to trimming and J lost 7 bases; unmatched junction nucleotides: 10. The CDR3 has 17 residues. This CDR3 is CSARDPSLAGGGNEQFF. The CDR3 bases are TGCAGTGCTAGAGACCCTTCACTAGCGGGAGGCGGGAATGAGCAGTTCTTC.